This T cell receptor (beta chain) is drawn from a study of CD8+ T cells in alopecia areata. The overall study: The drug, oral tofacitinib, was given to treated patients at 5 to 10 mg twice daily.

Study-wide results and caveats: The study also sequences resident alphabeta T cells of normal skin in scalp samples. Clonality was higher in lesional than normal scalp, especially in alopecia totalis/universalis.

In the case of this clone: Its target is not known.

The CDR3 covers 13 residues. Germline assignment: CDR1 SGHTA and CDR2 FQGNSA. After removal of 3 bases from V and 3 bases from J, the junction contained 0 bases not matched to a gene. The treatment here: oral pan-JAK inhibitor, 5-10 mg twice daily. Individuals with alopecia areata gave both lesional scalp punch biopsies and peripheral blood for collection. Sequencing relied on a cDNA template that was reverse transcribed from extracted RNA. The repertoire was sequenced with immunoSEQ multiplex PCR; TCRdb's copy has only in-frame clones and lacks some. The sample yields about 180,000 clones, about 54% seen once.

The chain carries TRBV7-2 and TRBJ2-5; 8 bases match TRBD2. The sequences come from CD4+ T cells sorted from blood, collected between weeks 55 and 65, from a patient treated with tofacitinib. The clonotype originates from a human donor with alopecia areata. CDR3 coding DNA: TGTGCCAGCAGCTTTAGCGGGAAAGAGACCCAGTACTTC. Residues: CASSFSGKETQYF.